The source of this T cell receptor (beta chain) is a study of OX40 agonist ivuxolimab in advanced cancers. Broadly, across the study: The costimulatory receptor OX40 (CD134) was targeted by ivuxolimab, a fully human IgG2 agonistic monoclonal antibody. Intravenous ivuxolimab was administered to patients every 2 weeks at six dose levels: 0.01, 0.1, 0.3, 1.5, 3 and 10 mg/kg. Among the 52 dose-escalation patients, approximately 20 had hepatocellular carcinoma, approximately 15 melanoma, 9 renal cell carcinoma and 9 head and neck cancer. A male proportion of 82.7% and a mean age of 60 years, ranging from 23 to 79, were recorded for the dose-escalation cohort. Patients were allowed to have had prior anti-PD-1, anti-PD-L1 or anti-CTLA-4 therapy, and approximately 39% of the dose-escalation patients had been treated with checkpoint inhibitors. Partial responses occurred in three dose-escalation patients: two with cutaneous melanoma and one with hepatocellular carcinoma. The point of sequencing TCRbeta in the periphery was to test whether ivuxolimab changed TCR sequence diversity and drove clonal T-cell expansion. The paper describes the monotherapy dose-escalation part (N of about 54 patients) of the phase I trial of ivuxolimab.

Concerning this clone: It lacks a known antigen. The input lacks base qualities; no much larger clone sits a single base away.

Overall study results and their limits: After ivuxolimab, expanded clones were on average more numerous among CD8+ T cells than among CD4+ T cells. In the 0.1-3.0 mg/kg groups, partial responders were among the patients with the lowest normalized peripheral clonal expansion, particularly in CD8+ T cells. Clonal expansion of both CD4+ and CD8+ blood T cells was observed from baseline to week 6 at doses 0.1 to 3.0 mg/kg. The antigen specificity of the clonally expanded peripheral T cells was not determined. Low levels of normalized T-cell clonal expansion were also seen in some nonresponding patients.

Genomic DNA was isolated from the sorted cells so that the TCRbeta CDR3 region could be sequenced. The immunoSEQ Assay was used for sequencing of TCRbeta CDR3 regions. Not all clones reach the TCRdb copy of this immuneACCESS table, which keeps in-frame sequences only. Checked studies attribute under half of the gap to unresolved V genes and leave the rest unexplained. The sample table holds around 69,000 clones, of which roughly nine tenths were seen once. Around 3.6% of the sample comes from the top ten. The trial excluded patients who had a history of autoimmune disease or were on systemic immunosuppression. In every dose cohort, peripheral blood was drawn for TCR sequencing at baseline, cycle 4 day 1, and cycle 7 day 1. Samples came from an open-label, multicenter, first-in-human phase I dose-escalation trial of ivuxolimab. Adults with locally advanced or metastatic melanoma, renal cell carcinoma, hepatocellular carcinoma or head and neck squamous cell carcinoma were enrolled in the trial. Before TCR sequencing, CD4+ and CD8+ T cells were separately sorted from peripheral blood.

From the cysteine through the phenylalanine, the CDR3 covers 17 amino acids. This entry keeps only the CDR3 DNA: 51 bases, framed from base 1. Per the germline V gene, SGHTA is the CDR1 and FQGNSA is the CDR2. V is cut back by 0 bases and J by 2 bases, with 5 bases in the junction unmatched. The TCR originated in an adult with an advanced solid tumor such as melanoma, head and neck, liver or kidney cancer. This material consisted of CD4+ or CD8+ T cells sorted from blood, taken in a trial of the OX40 agonist ivuxolimab. This sequence uses TRBV7-2 and TRBJ2-7; TRBD2 lines up with 12 middle nucleotides. The sequenced DNA: TGTGCCAGCAGCTTAGCGGGGACTAGCGGGTCCCCCTACGAGCAGTACTTC. Its product reads: CASSLAGTSGSPYEQYF.